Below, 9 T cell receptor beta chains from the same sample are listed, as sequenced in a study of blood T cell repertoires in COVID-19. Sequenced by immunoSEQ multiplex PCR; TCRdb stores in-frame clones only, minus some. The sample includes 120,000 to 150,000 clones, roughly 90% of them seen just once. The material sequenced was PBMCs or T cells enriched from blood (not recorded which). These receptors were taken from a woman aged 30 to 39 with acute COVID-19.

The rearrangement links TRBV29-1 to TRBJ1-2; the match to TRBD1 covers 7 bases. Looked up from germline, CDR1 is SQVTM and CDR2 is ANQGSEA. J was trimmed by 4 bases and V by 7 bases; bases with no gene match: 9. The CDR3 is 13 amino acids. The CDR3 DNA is TGCAGCGGCTTCACAGGGGAAGGCTATGGCTACACCTTC. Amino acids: CSGFTGEGYGYTF. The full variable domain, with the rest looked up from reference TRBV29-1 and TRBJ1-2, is SAVISQKPSRDICQRGTSLTIQCQVDSQVTMMFWYRQQPGQSLTLIATANQGSEATYESGFVIDKFPISRPNLTFSTLTVSNMSPEDSSIYLCSGFTGEGYGYTFGSGTRLTVV.

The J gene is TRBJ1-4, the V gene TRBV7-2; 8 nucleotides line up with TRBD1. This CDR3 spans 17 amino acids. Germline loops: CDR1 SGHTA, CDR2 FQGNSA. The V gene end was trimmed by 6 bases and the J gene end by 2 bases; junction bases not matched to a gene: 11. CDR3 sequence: CASSRGQVGLTNEKLFF. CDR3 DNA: TGTGCCAGCAGTCGGGGACAGGTTGGGTTGACTAATGAAAAACTGTTTTTT.

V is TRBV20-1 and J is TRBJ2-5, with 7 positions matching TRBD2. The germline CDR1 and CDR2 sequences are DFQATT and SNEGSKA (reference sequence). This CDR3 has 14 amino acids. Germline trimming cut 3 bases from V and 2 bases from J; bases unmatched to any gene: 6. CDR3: CSASQASGQETQYF. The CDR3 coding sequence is TGCAGTGCTAGTCAGGCTAGCGGACAAGAGACCCAGTACTTC.

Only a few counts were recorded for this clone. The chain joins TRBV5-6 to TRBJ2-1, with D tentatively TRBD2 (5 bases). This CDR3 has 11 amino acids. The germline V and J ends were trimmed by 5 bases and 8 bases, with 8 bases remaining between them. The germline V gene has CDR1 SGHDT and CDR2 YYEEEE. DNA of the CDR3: TGTGCCAGCAGTTATAGCGATGAGCAGTTCTTC. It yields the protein CASSYSDEQFF.

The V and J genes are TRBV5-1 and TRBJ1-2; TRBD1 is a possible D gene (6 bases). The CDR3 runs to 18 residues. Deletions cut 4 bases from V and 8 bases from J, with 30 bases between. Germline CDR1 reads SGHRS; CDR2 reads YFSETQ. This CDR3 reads CASSPAPSRGELSFGYTF. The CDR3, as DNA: TGCGCCAGCAGCCCGGCCCCATCCAGGGGTGAGCTTAGTTTCGGCTACACCTTC.

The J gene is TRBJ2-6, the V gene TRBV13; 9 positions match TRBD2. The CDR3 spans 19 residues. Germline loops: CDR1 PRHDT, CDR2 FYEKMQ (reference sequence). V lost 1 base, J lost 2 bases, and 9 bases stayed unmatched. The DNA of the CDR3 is TGTGCCAGCAGCTTAGACCCTAGCGGGAAGCCCCCTGGGGCCAACGTCCTGACTTTC. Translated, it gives CASSLDPSGKPPGANVLTF.

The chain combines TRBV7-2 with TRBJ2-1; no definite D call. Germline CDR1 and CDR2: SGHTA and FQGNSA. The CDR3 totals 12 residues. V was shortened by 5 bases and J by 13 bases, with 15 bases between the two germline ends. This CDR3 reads CASSIWALDQFF. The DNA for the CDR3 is TGTGCCAGCAGCATATGGGCGCTTGACCAGTTCTTC.

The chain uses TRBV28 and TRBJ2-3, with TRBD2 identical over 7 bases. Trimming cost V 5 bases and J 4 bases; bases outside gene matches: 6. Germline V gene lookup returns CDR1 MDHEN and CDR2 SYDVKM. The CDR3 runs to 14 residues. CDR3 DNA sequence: TGTGCCAGCAGTCCCCGGACTAGTGCAGATACGCAGTATTTT. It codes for CASSPRTSADTQYF. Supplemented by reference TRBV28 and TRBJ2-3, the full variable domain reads DVKVTQSSRYLVKRTGEKVFLECVQDMDHENMFWYRQDPGLGLRLIYFSYDVKMKEKGDIPEGYSVSREKKERFSLILESASTNQTSMYLCASSPRTSADTQYFGPGTRLTVL.

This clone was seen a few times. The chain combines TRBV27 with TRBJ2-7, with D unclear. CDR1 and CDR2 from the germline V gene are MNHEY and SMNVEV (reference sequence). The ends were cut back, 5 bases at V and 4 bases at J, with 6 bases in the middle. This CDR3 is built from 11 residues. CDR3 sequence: CASSDTYEQYF. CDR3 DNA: TGTGCCAGCAGTGACACGTACGAGCAGTACTTC.